This T cell receptor beta chain appears in the sequencing data of a study of neurological immune-mediated disorders. TCRdb processed the 5' RACE reads anew with MiXCR; each CDR3 protein has one entry. The repertoire holds more than 30,000 distinct CDR3 sequences, with 7% to 8.5% as singletons. From germline, CDR1 is MNHEY and CDR2 SMNVEV (reference sequence). V trimming: 5 bases; J trimming: 9 bases; junction bases outside the gene matches: 16. The CDR3 length is 17 residues. This clonotype has ten or more counts. This chain uses TRBV27 with TRBJ1-5, with TRBD1 identical over 10 bases. The clonotype was recovered from a man aged 45-60 years in good health. The specimen sequenced was CD4+ T cells from blood. CDR3 nucleotide sequence: TGTGCCAGCAGTCCACAGGGGGGACAGGGGAACCTCAGGCCCCAGCATTTT. Protein sequence: CASSPQGGQGNLRPQHF.